These 5 T cell receptor beta chains were sequenced from one sample in a study of blood T cell repertoires in COVID-19. This table comes from immunoSEQ multiplex PCR, and its TCRdb copy is limited to in-frame clones, with some not included. This sample has about 81,000 clones; around 82% occur once, and the top ten carry roughly 7.4%. The specimen sequenced was peripheral blood. The source of these receptors is a human donor in a cohort sampled during active COVID-19.

The V call is TRBV14, the J call TRBJ1-2, with TRBD1 as a possible D gene (6 bases). This CDR3 is 14 amino acids long. V dropped 0 bases and J dropped 8 bases, with 13 bases sitting between them. CDR1 and CDR2 from the germline V gene are SGHDN and FVKESK. Written as DNA, the CDR3 is TGTGCCAGCAGCCAAGATCCTGGGGGCTGGGGCTACACCTTC. It yields the protein CASSQDPGGWGYTF.

The rearrangement links TRBV9 to TRBJ1-2; 9 nucleotides match TRBD1. After removal of 3 bases from V and 4 bases from J, the junction contained 7 bases not matched to a gene. The CDR3 is 15 residues long. Germline CDR1 and CDR2: SGDLS and YYNGEE. The CDR3 sequence is CASSGTGAASYGYTF. The CDR3 DNA is TGTGCCAGCAGCGGGACAGGGGCTGCTAGCTATGGCTACACCTTC.

This clone showed up just a few times. The chain employs TRBV2 and TRBJ2-3, with 8 bases aligning to TRBD2. The trim removed 3 bases at V and 2 bases at J, leaving 4 bases unmatched. The CDR3 consists of 15 residues. Germline V gene data show CDR1 as SNHLY and CDR2 as FYNNEI. CDR3 amino acids: CASSDRGGPTDTQYF. Here the CDR3 DNA reads TGTGCCAGCAGTGACCGGGGGGGCCCCACAGATACGCAGTATTTT.

The chain combines TRBV19 with TRBJ1-4, with TRBD1 identical over 8 bases. Germline V gene sequence: CDR1 LNHDA, CDR2 SQIVND (reference sequence). The CDR3 is 13 amino acids. V shed 7 bases and J 7 bases; nucleotides not matched to a gene: 5. The CDR3 region has the DNA TGTGCCAGTACGCCGGACAGGGCTGAAAAACTGTTTTTT. It codes for CASTPDRAEKLFF. The full variable domain, with the rest looked up from reference TRBV19 and TRBJ1-4, is DGGITQSPKYLFRKEGQNVTLSCEQNLNHDAMYWYRQDPGQGLRLIYYSQIVNDFQKGDIAEGYSVSREKKESFPLTVTSAQKNPTAFYLCASTPDRAEKLFFGSGTQLSVL.

V and J are TRBV6-5 and TRBJ1-1, with 7 bases identical to TRBD1. The germline V gene encodes CDR1 MNHEY and CDR2 SVGAGI. This CDR3 spans 15 amino acids. The V and J ends lost 2 bases and 0 bases, in that order; junction bases with no gene match: 3. CDR3 protein: CASSYPGGMNTEAFF. The DNA for the CDR3 is TGTGCCAGCAGTTACCCAGGGGGGATGAACACTGAAGCTTTCTTT.